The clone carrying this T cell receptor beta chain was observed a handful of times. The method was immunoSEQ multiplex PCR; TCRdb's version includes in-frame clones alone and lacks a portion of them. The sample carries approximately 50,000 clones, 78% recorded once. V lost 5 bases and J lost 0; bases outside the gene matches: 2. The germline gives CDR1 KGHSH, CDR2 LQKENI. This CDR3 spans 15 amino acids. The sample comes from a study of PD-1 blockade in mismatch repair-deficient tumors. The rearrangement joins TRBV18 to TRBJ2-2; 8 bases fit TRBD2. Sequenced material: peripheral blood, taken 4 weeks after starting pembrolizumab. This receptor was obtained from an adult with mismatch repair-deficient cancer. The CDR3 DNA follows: TGTGCCAGCTCATCGACTAGCGCGAACACCGGGGAGCTGTTTTTT. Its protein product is CASSSTSANTGELFF.